These 12 T cell receptor beta chains came from one sample sequenced in a study of technical replicates of blood from a few donors. Clones were read by immunoSEQ multiplex PCR, and TCRdb kept only the in-frame ones, dropping some. The table lists 100,000 or so clones, 96% of them singletons, with 0.2% to 0.25% in the top ten. The specimen sequenced was T cells isolated from PBMCs. These receptors were obtained from a human donor in good health.

This clone appeared once. This sequence joins TRBV27 and TRBJ2-3, with no clear D. CDR1 and CDR2 from the germline V gene are MNHEY and SMNVEV (reference sequence). Trimming left V 0 bases short and J 2 bases short, with 12 bases between. The CDR3 is made up of 16 amino acids. The CDR3 reads CASSLSPTEYTDTQYF. DNA for the CDR3: TGTGCCAGCAGTTTATCCCCCACAGAGTACACAGATACGCAGTATTTT.

The chain uses TRBV28 and TRBJ2-5; 12 bases line up with TRBD2. Germline V lookup: CDR1 MDHEN, CDR2 SYDVKM. The length of the CDR3 is 17 residues. The V segment lost 4 bases and the J segment 4 bases; nucleotides outside the gene matches: 10. The CDR3 region is CASSSRLAGVSLETQYF. In nucleotides, the CDR3 is TGTGCCAGCAGTTCTAGACTAGCGGGAGTTTCGTTAGAGACCCAGTACTTC.

The J gene is TRBJ2-7, the V gene TRBV7-8; the match to TRBD2 covers 7 bases. The CDR3 contains 14 residues. V gave up 1 base and J gave up 4 bases; unmatched junction bases: 4. The germline V gene has CDR1 SGHVS and CDR2 FQNEAQ. In DNA form, the CDR3 reads TGTGCCAGCAGCTTAGGAAAAGCGGGGTACGAGCAGTACTTC. It specifies CASSLGKAGYEQYF.

The gene calls are TRBV2 and TRBJ2-3; no firm D call. The V and J ends lost 0 bases and 2 bases respectively, with 9 bases between them. Germline assignment: CDR1 SNHLY and CDR2 FYNNEI. The CDR3 is made up of 15 amino acids. CDR3 protein: CASSEARLFTDTQYF. The CDR3 DNA is TGTGCCAGCAGTGAAGCCAGGCTCTTCACAGATACGCAGTATTTT.

The chain links TRBV27 to TRBJ2-3, with 15 positions matching TRBD2. CDR1 MNHEY and CDR2 SMNVEV come from the germline V gene (reference sequence). V gave up 6 bases and J gave up 3 bases; unmatched junction bases: 4. The CDR3 spans 16 residues. The CDR3 loop reads CASSLGTSGRTDTQYF. The DNA for the CDR3 is TGTGCCAGCAGCCTCGGGACTAGCGGGAGGACAGATACGCAGTATTTT.

The chain recombines TRBV14 with TRBJ1-6; D unresolved. CDR3 length: 17 residues. Germline CDR1 SGHDN, CDR2 FVKESK. The V gene lost 0 bases and the J gene lost 6 bases, with 15 bases spanning the gap. As DNA, the CDR3 is TGTGCCAGCAGCCAAGATGGGCCTATCCGTTTTAATTCACCCCTCCACTTT. Translated: CASSQDGPIRFNSPLHF. The whole variable domain, remainder taken from reference TRBV14 and TRBJ1-6, is EAGVTQFPSHSVIEKGQTVTLRCDPISGHDNLYWYRRVMGKEIKFLLHFVKESKQDESGMPNNRFLAERTGGTYSTLKVQPAELEDSGVYFCASSQDGPIRFNSPLHFGNGTRLTVT.

This chain joins TRBV14 and TRBJ2-2; 7 nucleotides match TRBD1. Germline CDR1 reads SGHDN; CDR2 reads FVKESK. The CDR3 length is 16 residues. The V and J ends lost 4 bases and 5 bases, in that order; junction bases with no gene match: 10. The CDR3, as DNA: TGTGCCAGCAGCCCACGGGACAGCTTTTATACCGGGGAGCTGTTTTTT. Translation gives CASSPRDSFYTGELFF.

This chain joins TRBV7-9 and TRBJ1-1; 7 bases are a match to TRBD1. Germline V CDR1 and CDR2: SEHNR, FQNEAQ (reference sequence). The CDR3 has 15 amino acids. Trimming at V came to 6 bases and at J to 3 bases, leaving 10 bases not matched to a gene. In DNA form, the CDR3 reads TGTGCCAGCAGACAACGACAGGGCGAGGACACTGAAGCTTTCTTT. The encoded protein is CASRQRQGEDTEAFF.

This sequence joins TRBV5-1 and TRBJ2-1, with 8 bases identical to TRBD2. J was trimmed by 6 bases and V by 0 bases; bases with no gene match: 5. Looked up from germline, CDR1 is SGHRS and CDR2 is YFSETQ. There are 15 residues in the CDR3. CDR3 sequence reads: CASSLALGRVNEQFF. CDR3 coding DNA: TGCGCCAGCAGCTTGGCCCTCGGGAGGGTCAATGAGCAGTTCTTC.

This chain joins TRBV7-2 and TRBJ1-5; no reliable D call. Trimming shortened V by 1 base and J by 3 bases, and 7 bases separated the two germline ends. Germline V CDR1 and CDR2: SGHTA, FQGNSA. The CDR3 extends over 14 amino acids. The CDR3 here is CASSLGQVNQPQHF. CDR3 in DNA: TGTGCCAGCAGCTTAGGGCAGGTCAATCAGCCCCAGCATTTT. Using reference TRBV7-2 and TRBJ1-5 for the parts outside the CDR3, the full variable domain is GAGVSQSPSNKVTEKGKDVELRCDPISGHTALYWYRQSLGQGLEFLIYFQGNSAPDKSGLPSDRFSAERTGGSVSTLTIQRTQQEDSAVYLCASSLGQVNQPQHFGDGTRLSIL.

V usage is TRBV2 and J usage is TRBJ2-5, with 9 bases aligning to TRBD2. This CDR3 has 15 amino acids. The V and J ends lost 11 bases and 2 bases, in that order; junction bases with no gene match: 12. Per the germline V gene, CDR1 is SNHLY and CDR2 is FYNNEI. CDR3 bases: TGTGCCGGGAACATAGCGGGGGTGGGGCAAGAGACCCAGTACTTC. It encodes CAGNIAGVGQETQYF.

This clone was observed a single time. J is TRBJ2-5 and V is TRBV6-4; D remains unclear. Trimming took 4 bases from V and 1 from J, leaving 7 bases between them. The length of the CDR3 is 13 residues. Germline CDR1 MRHNA, CDR2 SNTAGT. The CDR3 DNA reads TGTGCCAGCAGTGCAAGCGCCCAAGAGACCCAGTACTTC. Protein: CASSASAQETQYF.